This paragraph reports one T cell receptor (beta chain). Its antigen is as yet unknown. The CDR3 runs 16 residues. The germline V gene has CDR1 KGHDR and CDR2 SFDVKD. V gave up 4 bases and J gave up 4 bases; unmatched junction bases: 8. These data are taken from a study of T-cell memory formation after mild COVID-19. Study at large: Clustering of TCRs was largely donor specific.

TCRdb processed the 5' RACE reads anew with MiXCR; each CDR3 protein has one entry. The profile shows 400,000 to 550,000 distinct CDR3 sequences, more than 20% of them singletons. Findings and limits, study-wide: Clones shrinking between day 15 and 85 showed a balanced CD4/CD8 split, and those that grew later tilted toward CD4+. Pre-infection memory contained some responding clones, which suggested that cross-reactive memory had joined.

The source of this sequence is an adult woman who had mild COVID-19 (a few samples of this study predate the infection). Cell type and time point are not known. The chain is built from TRBV24-1 and TRBJ2-3, with TRBD2 matching 9 bases. Sequencing was done on a sample of PBMCs or a T cell subset sorted from them (not recorded which). The DNA of the CDR3 is TGTGCCACCAGTGACGATAGCGGGAGTGGCGCAGATACGCAGTATTTT. Residues: CATSDDSGSGADTQYF.